The present T cell receptor (beta chain) was sequenced within a study of T cells in Graves' hyperthyroidism and ophthalmopathy. The wider study: Peripheral blood was taken when the disease was first diagnosed, before any treatment began.

The study, taken as a whole, reports: Most expanded thyroid clonotypes above 0.001 recurred in blood.

TCR beta CDR3 regions were amplified from RNA transcripts. Using the HTBI primer set, a first-round RT-PCR was run on the TCR CDR3. Using its own MiXCR run on the multiplex PCR reads, TCRdb lists one record per CDR3 protein. The data show more than 650,000 distinct CDR3 sequences, 11% to 15% seen once. Points on this clonotype: Antigen: not known.

Investigators excluded patients with uncontrolled infection, other autoimmune disease, pregnancy or lactation. The CDR3 is made up of 15 amino acids. Germline-derived CDR1 and CDR2 are SQVTM and ANQGSEA. Trimming pared 1 base from V and 0 bases from J, leaving 13 bases between. This TCR was sampled from a woman in her late teens or twenties with Graves' hyperthyroidism. The chain uses TRBV29-1 and TRBJ2-7; D perhaps matches TRBD1 (6 bases). The sample comprised blood. DNA for the CDR3: TGCAGCGTTGAAGTTGCCGGGACATTCTCCTACGAGCAGTACTTC. The encoded protein is CSVEVAGTFSYEQYF.